The 27 T cell receptor beta chains listed next were all sequenced from one sample in a study of blood T cell repertoires in COVID-19. Sequencing was performed with immunoSEQ multiplex PCR; in TCRdb, only in-frame clones are kept and a portion is missing. The sample yields hundreds of thousands of clones, 70% to 90% seen once. Sample: PBMCs or T cells enriched from blood (not recorded which). The receptors here all came from a woman between 40 and 55 years old with acute COVID-19.

This chain connects TRBV5-1 to TRBJ2-7; tentatively, D is TRBD2 (7 bases). Germline values: CDR1 SGHRS, CDR2 YFSETQ. The germline V and J ends were trimmed by 1 base and 5 bases, with 19 bases remaining between them. This CDR3 comprises 16 residues. CDR3 loop: CASSLSIGGGPHEQYF. CDR3 nucleotides: TGCGCCAGCAGCTTGAGCATCGGCGGGGGCCCTCACGAGCAGTACTTC.

The sample holds one count of this clone. This chain links TRBV5-1 with TRBJ1-4, with 8 positions matching TRBD1. The V gene's germline CDR1 is SGHRS and CDR2 YFSETQ. The CDR3 is made up of 18 amino acids. The ends lost 0 bases at V and 2 bases at J; junction bases unmatched: 9. The CDR3, as DNA: TGCGCCAGCAGCTTGGTCGGCAGGGGGCCCTCCACTAATGAAAAACTGTTTTTT. Translated: CASSLVGRGPSTNEKLFF.

This clone was observed once. The CDR3 region is CASSRAGGYEQYF. The DNA of the CDR3 is TGCGCCAGCAGCAGAGCGGGGGGGTACGAGCAGTACTTC. The chain couples TRBV4-1 to TRBJ2-7; TRBD2 matches at 10 bases. This CDR3 has 13 amino acids. V gave up 5 bases and J gave up 4 bases; unmatched junction bases: 2. CDR1 and CDR2 (germline): MGHRA, YSYEKL.

This chain links TRBV5-1 with TRBJ2-1, with 9 bases matching TRBD2. Germline V gene sequence: CDR1 SGHRS, CDR2 YFSETQ. The CDR3 has 15 residues. V dropped 0 bases and J dropped 6; count of bases not matched to a gene: 4. The CDR3: CASSLALAGFNEQFF. DNA for the CDR3: TGCGCCAGCAGCTTGGCACTAGCGGGTTTCAATGAGCAGTTCTTC.

CDR3 nucleotide sequence: TGCGCCAGCAGCTTGGGGGCGGGAGGGCCCTCTGGAAACACCATATATTTT. Its translation: CASSLGAGGPSGNTIYF. The rearrangement uses TRBV5-1 and TRBJ1-3; D is undetermined. CDR3 length: 17 residues. With 0 bases removed from V and 0 bases from J, the gap between germline ends came to 13 bases. Looked up from germline, CDR1 is SGHRS and CDR2 is YFSETQ.

The V and J genes are TRBV23-1 and TRBJ1-5; D may be TRBD1 (6 bases). TRBV23-1 is marked as an open reading frame, function uncertain. This CDR3 is 16 amino acids long. The ends were cut back, 1 base at V and 1 base at J, with 11 bases in the middle. The CDR3 region has the DNA TGCGCCAGCAGTCAATGTGGGGGCGGGAGCAATCAGCCCCAGCATTTT. Residues: CASSQCGGGSNQPQHF.

This chain uses TRBV5-1 with TRBJ1-1; unclear D gene. Deletions cut 0 bases from V and 4 bases from J, with 13 bases between. The CDR3 has 15 residues. Germline V lookup: CDR1 SGHRS, CDR2 YFSETQ. CDR3: CASSLGGSAATEAFF. DNA for the CDR3: TGCGCCAGCAGCTTGGGCGGGAGTGCGGCCACTGAAGCTTTCTTT.

This clone appeared once. The J gene is TRBJ1-3, the V gene TRBV2; 10 nucleotides line up with TRBD1. From germline, CDR1 is SNHLY and CDR2 FYNNEI. This CDR3 spans 14 amino acids. V gave up 8 bases and J gave up 4 bases; unmatched junction bases: 5. The CDR3 reads CASRDRGAGNTIYF. CDR3 bases: TGTGCCAGCCGGGACAGGGGTGCGGGAAACACCATATATTTT. The whole variable domain, remainder taken from reference TRBV2 and TRBJ1-3, is EPEVTQTPSHQVTQMGQEVILRCVPISNHLYFYWYRQILGQKVEFLVSFYNNEISEKSEIFDDQFSVERPDGSNFTLKIRSTKLEDSAMYFCASRDRGAGNTIYFGEGSWLTVV.

The chain is built from TRBV5-1 and TRBJ1-1; unclear D gene. From germline, CDR1 is SGHRS and CDR2 YFSETQ. The CDR3 is 14 residues long. The V end lost 1 base, the J end lost 2 bases, and 9 bases lay between the germline ends. The CDR3, as DNA: TGCGCCAGCAGCTTGCTCAGTTTAAACACTGAAGCTTTCTTT. Amino acids: CASSLLSLNTEAFF. Full variable domain (remainder filled in from reference TRBV5-1 and TRBJ1-1): KAGVTQTPRYLIKTRGQQVTLSCSPISGHRSVSWYQQTPGQGLQFLFEYFSETQRNKGNFPGRFSGRQFSNSRSEMNVSTLELGDSALYLCASSLLSLNTEAFFGQGTRLTVV.

For the CDR3, the DNA is TGTGCCAGCAGCTCCAGACAGGGTGGAGAGCAGTACTTC. It encodes CASSSRQGGEQYF. The J gene is TRBJ2-7, the V gene TRBV3-1 (or the pseudogene TRBV3-2); 7 positions match TRBD1. The CDR3 runs 13 residues. Trimming at V came to 5 bases and at J to 7 bases, leaving 8 bases not matched to a gene. The germline CDR1 and CDR2 sequences are LGHDT and YNNKEL (reference sequence).

The V call is TRBV7-9, the J call TRBJ1-5; tentative D call: TRBD1 (5 bases). Germline CDR1 is SEHNR and CDR2 is FQNEAQ (reference sequence). Between the trimmed V and J ends, which lost 3 bases and 9 bases, there was a span of 15 bases. The CDR3 is 14 amino acids. Written as DNA, the CDR3 is TGTGCCAGCAGCTTGGAAGGGGAAGGATCGCCCCAGCATTTT. Protein: CASSLEGEGSPQHF.

The sample holds a few counts of this clone. This rearrangement joins TRBV6-5 to TRBJ1-2; maybe TRBD1 (6 bases). In germline, CDR1 is MNHEY, CDR2 SVGAGI. The V gene lost 4 bases and the J gene lost 6 bases, with 9 bases spanning the gap. This CDR3 spans 12 amino acids. The CDR3 DNA is TGTGCCAGCAGTTTATCAGGGGATGGCTACACCTTC. This encodes CASSLSGDGYTF.

This clone was picked up one time. The rearrangement uses TRBV5-4 and TRBJ2-5; 7 bases match TRBD1. The J segment lost 4 bases and the V segment lost 2 bases, leaving 8 bases of the junction unmatched. The CDR3 runs to 15 residues. Germline-derived CDR1 and CDR2 are SGHNT and YYREEE (reference sequence). CDR3 protein: CASSFSGGRGETQYF. The DNA of the CDR3 is TGTGCCAGCAGCTTTTCAGGGGGTAGAGGAGAGACCCAGTACTTC.

The CDR3 bases are TGCGCCAGCAGCCTGGGGGTGGAGGGCTACACCTTC. Protein sequence: CASSLGVEGYTF. The chain is built from TRBV5-1 and TRBJ1-2, with a possible D match to TRBD1 (5 bases). There are 12 residues in the CDR3. The V end lost 4 bases, the J end lost 8 bases, and 12 bases lay between the germline ends. Germline V lookup: CDR1 SGHRS, CDR2 YFSETQ.

This chain links TRBV10-3 with TRBJ1-1; 9 positions match TRBD1. Germline CDR1 is ENHRY and CDR2 is SYGVKD. This CDR3 contains 14 residues. V lost 4 bases, J lost 1 base, and 1 base stayed unmatched. CDR3 amino acids: CAISGTGENTEAFF. DNA for the CDR3: TGTGCCATCAGTGGGACAGGGGAGAACACTGAAGCTTTCTTT.

The chain uses TRBV7-9 and TRBJ1-1; 7 bases line up with TRBD1. CDR1 SEHNR and CDR2 FQNEAQ come from the germline V gene (reference sequence). Losses at the gene ends were 5 bases for V and 3 bases for J; bases not matched to a gene: 6. The CDR3 has 14 residues. CDR3 sequence reads: CASSLGGQYTEAFF. The CDR3 DNA is TGTGCCAGCAGCCTAGGGGGACAGTACACTGAAGCTTTCTTT.

This rearrangement joins TRBV7-9 to TRBJ2-7; D is uncertain. CDR1 is SEHNR and CDR2 is FQNEAQ in the germline V gene (reference sequence). The CDR3 length is 13 residues. V lost 4 bases to trimming and J lost 4 bases, with 11 bases between them. CDR3 DNA sequence: TGTGCCAGCAGCTCCCACACCTTGTACGAGCAGTACTTC. It translates to CASSSHTLYEQYF. The variable domain in full, with the rest retrieved from reference TRBV7-9 and TRBJ2-7, is DTGVSQNPRHKITKRGQNVTFRCDPISEHNRLYWYRQTLGQGPEFLTYFQNEAQLEKSRLLSDRFSAERPKGSFSTLEIQRTEQGDSAMYLCASSSHTLYEQYFGPGTRLTVT.

The genes are TRBV6-6 and TRBJ1-4; D gene ambiguous. The germline gives CDR1 MNHNY, CDR2 SVGAGI (reference sequence). Trimming stripped 6 bases from V and 4 bases from J, with 18 bases between. The length of the CDR3 is 16 residues. The CDR3 spells CASSRPGAESNEKLFF. CDR3 in DNA: TGTGCCAGCAGCCGACCGGGAGCGGAGAGTAATGAAAAACTGTTTTTT.

Turning to this clone: A read error may produce the germline difference seen at one junction end. The V and J genes are TRBV19 and TRBJ2-7; 9 bases line up with TRBD2. From germline, CDR1 is LNHDA and CDR2 SQIVND (reference sequence). The CDR3 runs to 15 residues. CDR3 nucleotides: TGTGCCAGTAGTATAGCCGGGACTAGCTCCTTCGAGCAGTACTTC. Encoded protein: CASSIAGTSSFEQYF. The entire variable domain, with the rest obtained from reference TRBV19 and TRBJ2-7, is as follows: DGGITQSPKYLFRKEGQNVTLSCEQNLNHDAMYWYRQDPGQGLRLIYYSQIVNDFQKGDIAEGYSVSREKKESFPLTVTSAQKNPTAFYLCASSIAGTSSFEQYFGPGTRLTVT.

This sequence joins TRBV2 and TRBJ1-2, with D uncertain. The V end was cut by 6 bases, the J end by 4 bases, with 15 bases between. Germline loops: CDR1 SNHLY, CDR2 FYNNEI. The CDR3 runs 14 residues. The CDR3 loop reads CASSPERTVYGYTF. In DNA, the CDR3 is TGTGCCAGCAGCCCCGAGCGGACGGTCTATGGCTACACCTTC.

The chain carries TRBV7-8 and TRBJ2-7; TRBD1 aligns across 9 bases. Germline CDR1 SGHVS, CDR2 FQNEAQ. CDR3 size: 15 residues. V dropped 5 bases and J dropped 7; count of bases not matched to a gene: 12. CDR3 in DNA: TGTGCCAGCAGCCCCGGGACAGGGCGACGTGATGAGCAGTACTTC. As protein: CASSPGTGRRDEQYF.

The chain is built from TRBV27 and TRBJ2-1, with a tentative D call TRBD1 (6 bases). Germline CDR1 reads MNHEY; CDR2 reads SMNVEV (reference sequence). Trimming took 2 bases from V and 6 from J, leaving 11 bases between them. CDR3 length equals 14 residues. The CDR3: CASSLAGQRNEQFF. The CDR3 DNA sequence: TGTGCCAGCAGTTTAGCTGGACAGCGCAATGAGCAGTTCTTC.

The chain combines TRBV19 with TRBJ1-5; a possible D gene is TRBD1 (6 bases). The CDR3 is made up of 16 amino acids. V was clipped by 5 bases and J by 6 bases, with 20 bases between them. Germline-derived CDR1 and CDR2 are LNHDA and SQIVND (reference sequence). The CDR3 region is CASSPPGTRSSQPQHF. The CDR3 nucleotides read TGTGCCAGTAGTCCTCCGGGGACAAGGTCTAGTCAGCCCCAGCATTTT.

The CDR3 region is CASSLGRVYEQYF. The CDR3 DNA sequence: TGCGCCAGCAGCTTGGGGAGGGTCTACGAGCAGTACTTC. The gene calls are TRBV5-1 and TRBJ2-7, with D possibly being TRBD2 (6 bases). Germline lookup yields CDR1 SGHRS and CDR2 YFSETQ. V gave up 0 bases and J gave up 3 bases, with 7 bases separating them. There are 13 residues in the CDR3.

The chain carries TRBV25-1 and TRBJ1-2; unclear D gene. The CDR3 contains 15 residues. Trimming left V 1 base short and J 0 bases short, with 9 bases between. Per the germline V gene, CDR1 is MGHDK and CDR2 is SYGVNS. The CDR3 nucleotides read TGTGCCAGCAGTGAATCGGGGATGGCTAACTATGGCTACACCTTC. Protein: CASSESGMANYGYTF.

The rearrangement links TRBV11-3 to TRBJ2-2, with D perhaps TRBD1 (6 bases). Germline CDR1 is SGHNT and CDR2 is YENEEA. The CDR3 has 15 amino acids. The V and J ends lost 2 bases and 1 base respectively, with 8 bases between them. The DNA of the CDR3 is TGTGCCAGCAGCTTAAGGGGACAGAACACCGGGGAGCTGTTTTTT. Protein product: CASSLRGQNTGELFF.

The chain is built from TRBV4-1 and TRBJ1-1; 7 nucleotides match TRBD1. CDR3 length equals 14 residues. V lost 2 bases and J lost 6; bases outside the gene matches: 6. Germline assignment: CDR1 MGHRA and CDR2 YSYEKL. The CDR3 loop reads CASSQRDRHAEAFF. Written as DNA, the CDR3 is TGCGCCAGCAGCCAACGGGACAGACACGCTGAAGCTTTCTTT.